This is a list of T cell receptor beta chains from one sample in a study of radiotherapy plus CTLA-4 blockade in lung cancer. Assay used: immunoSEQ multiplex PCR; TCRdb lists only in-frame clones, some missing. Of roughly 71,000 clones in the sample, roughly 78% were seen once. The sequences come from peripheral blood, collected from a patient treated with radiotherapy plus ipilimumab. The receptors stem from a human donor with non-small cell lung cancer who had a complete response to radiotherapy plus ipilimumab. The CDR3 runs from the conserved cysteine through the conserved F or W. A D gene is named only where the DNA matches it firmly. Size values are once, few and many counts, or a class for expanded clones, and some rows have none.

clone_size	v_call	j_call	cdr3_length	d_call	cdr3_aa	cdr3_nt
.	TRBV13	TRBJ2-2	15	TRBD1	CASSFGQGYTGELFF	TGTGCCAGCAGCTTTGGACAGGGGTACACCGGGGAGCTGTTTTTT
.	TRBV13	TRBJ1-1	15	.	CASSSSPVGRTEAFF	TGTGCCAGCAGCTCCTCTCCGGTGGGCAGGACTGAAGCTTTCTTT
once	TRBV7-9	TRBJ1-1	16	TRBD1	CASSLNQGALNTEAFF	TGTGCCAGCAGCTTAAACCAGGGGGCACTGAACACTGAAGCTTTCTTT
once	TRBV4-1	TRBJ1-4	14	TRBD1	CASSPGQPNEKLFF	TGCGCCAGCAGCCCGGGACAGCCTAATGAAAAACTGTTTTTT
.	TRBV10-3	TRBJ2-1	15	TRBD1	CATIRQGALYNEQFF	TGTGCCACCATCCGCCAGGGGGCCCTATACAATGAGCAGTTCTTC
.	TRBV7-2	TRBJ2-4	13	.	CASSLFGVNIQYF	TGTGCCAGCAGCTTATTTGGGGTCAACATTCAGTACTTC
.	TRBV7-2	TRBJ2-1	10	.	CASSSNEQFF	TGTGCCAGCAGTTCCAATGAGCAGTTCTTC
once	TRBV5-1	TRBJ2-6	14	.	CASSSNSGANVLTF	TGCGCCAGCAGCTCGAACTCTGGGGCCAACGTCCTGACTTTC
.	TRBV7-9	TRBJ1-6	14	.	CASSLVGQISPLHF	TGTGCCAGCAGCTTAGTCGGCCAGATATCACCCCTCCACTTT
.	TRBV19	TRBJ1-3	17	TRBD1	CASSISRDSASGNTIYF	TGTGCCAGTAGTATTTCGCGGGACAGTGCCTCTGGAAACACCATATATTTT
.	TRBV11-2	TRBJ1-3	16	.	CASSLDRWSSGNTIYF	TGTGCCAGCAGCTTAGATAGGTGGAGCTCTGGAAACACCATATATTTT
.	TRBV27	TRBJ2-3	19	TRBD2	CASSSRSPLAGGLTDTQYF	TGTGCCAGCAGTTCCCGCAGTCCACTAGCGGGGGGCCTCACAGATACGCAGTATTTT
.	TRBV2	TRBJ2-2	15	TRBD2	CASSLAGVGTGELFF	TGTGCCAGCAGCCTGGCGGGAGTAGGGACCGGGGAGCTGTTTTTT
.	TRBV5-1	TRBJ2-1	21	TRBD2	CASSFRSGTSGGQSSYNEQFF	TGCGCCAGCAGCTTTCGATCCGGGACTAGCGGGGGGCAGAGCTCCTACAATGAGCAGTTCTTC
.	TRBV6-5	TRBJ2-1	13	.	CASSYSRANEQFF	TGTGCCAGCAGTTACTCGAGAGCCAATGAGCAGTTCTTC
.	TRBV18	TRBJ2-7	14	TRBD1	CASSPPGQGMEQYF	TGTGCCAGCTCACCACCGGGACAGGGGATGGAGCAGTACTTC
.	TRBV7-2	TRBJ2-3	15	TRBD2	CASSLSSGSADTQYF	TGTGCCAGCAGCTTATCTAGCGGGAGTGCAGATACGCAGTATTTT
.	TRBV2	TRBJ1-1	14	.	CASSAGLVNTEAFF	TGTGCCAGCAGTGCGGGCCTTGTGAACACTGAAGCTTTCTTT
once	TRBV6-5	TRBJ1-1	13	.	CASTDRPNTEAFF	TGTGCCAGCACCGACAGGCCGAACACTGAAGCTTTCTTT
few	TRBV7-9	TRBJ1-4	15	TRBD1	CASSFRGRVDEKLFF	TGTGCCAGCAGCTTTAGGGGGCGAGTTGATGAAAAACTGTTTTTT